The clone carrying this T cell receptor (beta chain) has at least ten counts. The target antigen is unknown. This entry belongs to a study of blood T cells in healthy people across ages. Study findings and constraints: It was held that the diversity estimates obtained from one million T cells were underestimates.

With a J-beta primer mix and a sample-barcoded 5' primer, a second PCR ran about 6 to 11 cycles. MiXCR, applied by TCRdb to the 5' RACE reads, yields one record per CDR3 protein. The table shows over 1,500,000 distinct CDR3 sequences, with about two fifths occurring only once. The sample consisted of blood. This receptor was obtained from a human donor in good health.

CDR3 DNA: TGTGCCAGCAGTTTACTCGGGGTTTACGAGCAGTACTTC. This gives the protein CASSLLGVYEQYF. This chain joins TRBV28 and TRBJ2-7, with D possibly being TRBD2 (5 bases). CDR3 length: 13 residues. The V end was cut by 2 bases, the J end by 4 bases, with 9 bases between. The germline V gene has CDR1 MDHEN and CDR2 SYDVKM.